The clone carrying this T cell receptor (beta chain) was observed a few times. TCRdb independently ran MiXCR on the 5' RACE reads; one entry per CDR3 protein. The data show tens of thousands of distinct CDR3 sequences, with about a quarter seen just once and 3.5% to 4.5% held by the top ten. The CDR3 is 15 amino acids. Germline V CDR1 and CDR2: SGHTA, FQGTGA. Trimming took 0 bases from V and 6 from J; bases not matched to a gene: 4. The specimen was naive CD4+ T cells sorted from a lymph node. Sample subset: naive CD4+ T cells, CD4+CD45RA+CD25-. This TCR came from a female donor with breast cancer. The gene calls are TRBV7-3 and TRBJ2-1; 8 nucleotides align to TRBD2. The CDR3 is CASSLTSGKSNEQFF. The CDR3 DNA follows: TGTGCCAGCAGCTTAACTAGCGGGAAGAGCAATGAGCAGTTCTTC.